This T cell receptor beta chain was sequenced for a study of blood T cell repertoires in COVID-19. Sequencing used immunoSEQ multiplex PCR; TCRdb keeps in-frame clones, though not all of them. The sample lists about 200,000 clones, approximately 91% occurring once. This clone has only a few counts. Germline CDR1 is WNHNN and CDR2 is SYGVQD (reference sequence). This CDR3 has 13 amino acids. The V end was cut by 10 bases, the J end by 3 bases, with 13 bases between. The chain uses TRBV10-1 and TRBJ1-5; D call uncertain. The receptor was isolated from a man in his forties with acute or convalescent COVID-19. Sequencing used peripheral blood. The CDR3 bases are TGCGCCACCCCGCCCATACTCAATCAGCCCCAGCATTTT. It is translated as CATPPILNQPQHF.